What follows describes a single T cell receptor (beta chain). The entry originates in a study of control samples from healthy donors and cancer patients. Repertoires were generated with immunoSEQ multiplex PCR, while TCRdb's copy carries only in-frame clones and drops some. The top ten clones hold approximately 10% of a sample with about 84,000 clones, 84% of them seen once. The CDR3 covers 11 residues. The germline V gene encodes CDR1 SGHTA and CDR2 FQGNSA. Trimming cost V 5 bases and J 9 bases, with 8 bases left between them. The specimen sequenced was PBMCs. The chain links TRBV7-2 to TRBJ2-1; the D is unclear. This clonotype originated in a man in his 60s with head and neck cancer. The CDR3 is CASSTIGEQFF. CDR3 coding DNA: TGTGCCAGCAGCACCATCGGTGAGCAGTTCTTC.